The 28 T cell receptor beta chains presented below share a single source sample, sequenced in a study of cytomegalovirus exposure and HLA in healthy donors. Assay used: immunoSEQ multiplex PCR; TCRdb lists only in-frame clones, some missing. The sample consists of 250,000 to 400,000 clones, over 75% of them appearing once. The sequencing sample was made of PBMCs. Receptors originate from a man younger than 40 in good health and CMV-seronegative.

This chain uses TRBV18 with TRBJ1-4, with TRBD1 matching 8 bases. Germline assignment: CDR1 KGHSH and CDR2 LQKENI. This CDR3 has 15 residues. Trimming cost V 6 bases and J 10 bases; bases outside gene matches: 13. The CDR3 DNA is TGTGCCAGCTCCGGTATCCAGGGGGCGTTCGGAAAACTGTTTTTT. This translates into CASSGIQGAFGKLFF.

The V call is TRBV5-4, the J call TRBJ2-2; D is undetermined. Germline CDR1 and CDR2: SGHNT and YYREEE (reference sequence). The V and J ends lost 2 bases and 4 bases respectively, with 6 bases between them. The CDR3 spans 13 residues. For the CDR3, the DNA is TGTGCCAGCAGCTTCAATCCCACCGGGGAGCTGTTTTTT. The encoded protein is CASSFNPTGELFF.

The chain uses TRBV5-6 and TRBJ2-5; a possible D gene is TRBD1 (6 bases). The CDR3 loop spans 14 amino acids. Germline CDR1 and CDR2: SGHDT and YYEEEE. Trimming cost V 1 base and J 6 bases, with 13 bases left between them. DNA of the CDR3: TGTGCCAGCAGCTTGACAGGGAAGAGTAAGACCCAGTACTTC. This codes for CASSLTGKSKTQYF.

Here the CDR3 reads CASSTSGGRTEQYF. The DNA for the CDR3 is TGTGCCAGCAGCACTAGCGGGGGACGGACGGAGCAGTACTTC. The chain carries TRBV9 and TRBJ2-7, with 11 positions matching TRBD2. With V trimmed by 4 bases and J by 7 bases, 7 bases remained unmatched. The CDR3 has 14 amino acids. Germline V gene sequence: CDR1 SGDLS, CDR2 YYNGEE.

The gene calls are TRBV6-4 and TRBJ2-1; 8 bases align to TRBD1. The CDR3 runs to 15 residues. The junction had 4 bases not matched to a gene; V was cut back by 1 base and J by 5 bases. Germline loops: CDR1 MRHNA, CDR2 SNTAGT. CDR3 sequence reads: CASSDWTGSNNEQFF. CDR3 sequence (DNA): TGTGCCAGCAGTGACTGGACAGGGAGCAACAATGAGCAGTTCTTC.

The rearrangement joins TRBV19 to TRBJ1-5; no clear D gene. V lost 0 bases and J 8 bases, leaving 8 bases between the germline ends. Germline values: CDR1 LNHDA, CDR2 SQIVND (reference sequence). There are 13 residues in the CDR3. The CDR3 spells CASSIDVEEPQHF. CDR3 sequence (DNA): TGTGCCAGTAGTATAGACGTGGAGGAGCCCCAGCATTTT.

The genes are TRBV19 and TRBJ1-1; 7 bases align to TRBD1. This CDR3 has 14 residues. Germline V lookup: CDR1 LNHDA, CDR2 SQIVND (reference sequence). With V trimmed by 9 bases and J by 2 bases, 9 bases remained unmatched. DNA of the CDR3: TGTGCCAGCATATCGGGACAGTCAAACACTGAAGCTTTCTTT. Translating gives CASISGQSNTEAFF.

CDR3 nucleotides: TGTGCCAGCAGTCAGGGGCTGGCGGAGACCCAGTACTTC. This encodes CASSQGLAETQYF. J is TRBJ2-5 and V is TRBV2, with D possibly matching TRBD1 (6 bases). The CDR3 is 13 residues long. The ends were cut back, 5 bases at V and 5 bases at J, with 12 bases in the middle. Germline CDR1 SNHLY, CDR2 FYNNEI.

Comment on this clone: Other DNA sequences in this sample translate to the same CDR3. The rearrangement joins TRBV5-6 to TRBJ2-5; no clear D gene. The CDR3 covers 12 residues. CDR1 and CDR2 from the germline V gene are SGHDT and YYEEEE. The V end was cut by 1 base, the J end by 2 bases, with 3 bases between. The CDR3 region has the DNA TGTGCCAGCAGCTTGACACAAGAGACCCAGTACTTC. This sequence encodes CASSLTQETQYF.

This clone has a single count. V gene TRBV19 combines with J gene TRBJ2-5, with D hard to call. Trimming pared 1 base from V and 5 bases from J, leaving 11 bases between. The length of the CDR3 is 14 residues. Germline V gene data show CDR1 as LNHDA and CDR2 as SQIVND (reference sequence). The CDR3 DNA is TGTGCCAGTAGTATAGTGGTGGTCGGGGAGACCCAGTACTTC. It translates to CASSIVVVGETQYF.

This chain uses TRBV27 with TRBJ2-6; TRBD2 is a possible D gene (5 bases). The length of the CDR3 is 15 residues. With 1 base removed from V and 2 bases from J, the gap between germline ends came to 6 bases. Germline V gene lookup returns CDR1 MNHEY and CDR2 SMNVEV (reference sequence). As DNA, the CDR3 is TGTGCCAGCAGTTTATGGAGGCCTGGGGCCAACGTCCTGACTTTC. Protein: CASSLWRPGANVLTF.

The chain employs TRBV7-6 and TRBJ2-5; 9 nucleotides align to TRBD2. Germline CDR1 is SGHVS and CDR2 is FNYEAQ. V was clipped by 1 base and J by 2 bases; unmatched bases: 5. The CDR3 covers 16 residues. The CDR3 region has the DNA TGTGCCAGCAGCTTAGACGCGCGGGGGGGACAAGAGACCCAGTACTTC. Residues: CASSLDARGGQETQYF.

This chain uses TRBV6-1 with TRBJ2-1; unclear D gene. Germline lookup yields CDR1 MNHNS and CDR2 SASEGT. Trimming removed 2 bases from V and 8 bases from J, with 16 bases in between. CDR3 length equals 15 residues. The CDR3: CASSEWSVVRDEQFF. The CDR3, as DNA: TGTGCCAGCAGTGAATGGAGTGTAGTTCGCGATGAGCAGTTCTTC.

CDR3 coding DNA: TGTGCCAGCTCATACCGGGTCCTGATGAACACTGAAGCTTTCTTT. Encoded protein: CASSYRVLMNTEAFF. The rearrangement uses TRBV18 and TRBJ1-1; D not resolved. Germline V lookup: CDR1 KGHSH, CDR2 LQKENI. Trimming pared 5 bases from V and 0 bases from J, leaving 13 bases between. This CDR3 is 15 amino acids long.

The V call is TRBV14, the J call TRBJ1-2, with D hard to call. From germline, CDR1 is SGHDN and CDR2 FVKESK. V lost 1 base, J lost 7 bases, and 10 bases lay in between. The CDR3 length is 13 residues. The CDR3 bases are TGTGCCAGCAGCCAAGCGAGCGGGCTTGGCTACACCTTC. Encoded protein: CASSQASGLGYTF.

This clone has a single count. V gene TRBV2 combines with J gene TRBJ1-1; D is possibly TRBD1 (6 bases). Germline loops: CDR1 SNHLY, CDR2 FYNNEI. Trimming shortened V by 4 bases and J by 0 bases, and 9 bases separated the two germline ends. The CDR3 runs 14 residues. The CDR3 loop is CASSAQGVNTEAFF. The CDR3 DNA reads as TGTGCCAGCAGTGCACAGGGCGTGAACACTGAAGCTTTCTTT.

The CDR3 sequence: CASSPVGTGQVNTGELFF. The CDR3 DNA is TGTGCCAGCAGCCCCGTGGGGACCGGACAGGTGAACACCGGGGAGCTGTTTTTT. The V and J genes are TRBV4-2 and TRBJ2-2, with TRBD1 matching over 7 bases. With 4 bases clipped from V and 1 base from J, the junction kept 12 bases outside the gene matches. The CDR3 is 18 residues long. Germline V lookup: CDR1 LGHNA, CDR2 YNFKEQ.

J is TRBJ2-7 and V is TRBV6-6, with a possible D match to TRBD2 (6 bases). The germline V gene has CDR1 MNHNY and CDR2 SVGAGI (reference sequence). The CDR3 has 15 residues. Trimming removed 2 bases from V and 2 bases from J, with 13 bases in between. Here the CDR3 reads CASSYASGVTYEQYF. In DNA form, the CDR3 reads TGTGCCAGCAGTTACGCTTCGGGGGTAACCTACGAGCAGTACTTC.

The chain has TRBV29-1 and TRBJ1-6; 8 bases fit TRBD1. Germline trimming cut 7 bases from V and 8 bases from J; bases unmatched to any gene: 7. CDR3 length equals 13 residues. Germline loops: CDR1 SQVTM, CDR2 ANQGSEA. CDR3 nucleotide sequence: TGCAGCGCCCGGACAGGGACTGATTCACCCCTCCACTTT. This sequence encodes CSARTGTDSPLHF.

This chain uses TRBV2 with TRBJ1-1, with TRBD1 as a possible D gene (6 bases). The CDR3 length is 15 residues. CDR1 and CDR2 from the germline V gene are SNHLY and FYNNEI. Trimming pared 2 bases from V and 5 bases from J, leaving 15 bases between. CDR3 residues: CASSERGGLGTEAFF. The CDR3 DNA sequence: TGTGCCAGCAGTGAAAGGGGGGGACTAGGGACTGAAGCTTTCTTT.

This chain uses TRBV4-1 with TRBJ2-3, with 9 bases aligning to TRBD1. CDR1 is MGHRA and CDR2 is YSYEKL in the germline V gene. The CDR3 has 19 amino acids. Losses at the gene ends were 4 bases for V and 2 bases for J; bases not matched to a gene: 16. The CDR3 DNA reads TGCGCCAGCAGCCTACACTCACTTCGGGACAGGGTGGCCACAGATACGCAGTATTTT. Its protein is CASSLHSLRDRVATDTQYF.

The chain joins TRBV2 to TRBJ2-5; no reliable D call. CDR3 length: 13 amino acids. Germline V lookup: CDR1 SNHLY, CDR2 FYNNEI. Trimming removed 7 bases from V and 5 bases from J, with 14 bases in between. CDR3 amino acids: CASTFSQWETQYF. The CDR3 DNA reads TGTGCCAGCACTTTCTCCCAGTGGGAGACCCAGTACTTC.

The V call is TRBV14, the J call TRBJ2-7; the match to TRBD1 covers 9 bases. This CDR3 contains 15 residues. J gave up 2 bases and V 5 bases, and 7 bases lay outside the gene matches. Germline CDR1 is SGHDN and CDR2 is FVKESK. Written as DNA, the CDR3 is TGTGCCAGCAGCAGTTGGACAGGGGATCCCTACGAGCAGTACTTC. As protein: CASSSWTGDPYEQYF.

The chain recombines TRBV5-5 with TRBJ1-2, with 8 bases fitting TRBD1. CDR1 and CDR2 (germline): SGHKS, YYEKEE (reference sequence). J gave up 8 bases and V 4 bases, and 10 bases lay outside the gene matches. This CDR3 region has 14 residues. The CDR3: CASSNHDRGSGYTF. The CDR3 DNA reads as TGTGCCAGCAGCAACCACGACAGGGGATCCGGCTACACCTTC.

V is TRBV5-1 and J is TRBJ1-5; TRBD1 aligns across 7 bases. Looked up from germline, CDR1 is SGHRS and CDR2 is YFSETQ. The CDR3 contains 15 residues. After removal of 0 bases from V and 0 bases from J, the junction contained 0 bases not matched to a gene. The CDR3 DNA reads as TGCGCCAGCAGCTTGGGGACAGGTAGCAATCAGCCCCAGCATTTT. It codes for CASSLGTGSNQPQHF.

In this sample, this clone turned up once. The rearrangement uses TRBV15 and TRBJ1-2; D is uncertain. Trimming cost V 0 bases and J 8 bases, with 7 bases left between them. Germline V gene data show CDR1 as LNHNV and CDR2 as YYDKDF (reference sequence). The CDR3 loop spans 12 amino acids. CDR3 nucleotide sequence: TGTGCCACCAGCAGAGATTGGGCAGGCTACACCTTC. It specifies CATSRDWAGYTF.

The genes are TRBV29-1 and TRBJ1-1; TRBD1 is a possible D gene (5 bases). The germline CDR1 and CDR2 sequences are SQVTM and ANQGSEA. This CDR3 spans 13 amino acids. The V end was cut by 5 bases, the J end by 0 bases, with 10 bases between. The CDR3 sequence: CSVRGGMNTEAFF. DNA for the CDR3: TGCAGCGTTAGGGGAGGTATGAACACTGAAGCTTTCTTT.

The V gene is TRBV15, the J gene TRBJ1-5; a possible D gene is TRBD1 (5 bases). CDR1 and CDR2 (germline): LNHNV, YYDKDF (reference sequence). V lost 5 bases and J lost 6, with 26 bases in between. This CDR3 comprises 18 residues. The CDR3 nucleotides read TGTGCCACCAGCGGGTCCTTGTCGGGGGGTGTGAACAGTCAGCCCCAGCATTTT. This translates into CATSGSLSGGVNSQPQHF. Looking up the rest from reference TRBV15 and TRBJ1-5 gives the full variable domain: DAMVIQNPRYQVTQFGKPVTLSCSQTLNHNVMYWYQQKSSQAPKLLFHYYDKDFNNEADTPDNFQSRRPNTSFCFLDIRSPGLGDTAMYLCATSGSLSGGVNSQPQHFGDGTRLSIL.